The 6 T cell receptor beta chains in this list originate from one sample, sequenced in a study of breast tumors, draining lymph nodes, adjacent tissues. TCRdb independently ran MiXCR on the multiplex PCR reads; one entry per CDR3 protein. This sample carries some 150,000 distinct CDR3 sequences, under 25% of them seen once, and the ten largest clones take 2.6%. The lymph nodes were axillary draining lymph nodes from breast cancer patients. Sequenced material: axillary lymph node tissue. The receptors were gathered from a female donor with breast cancer. Some clones in this sample may be carry-over from other donors' samples.

At least ten counts were recorded for this clonotype. The chain is built from TRBV5-8 and TRBJ2-3; D gene unclear. Trimming stripped 0 bases from V and 2 bases from J, with 7 bases between. This CDR3 is built from 14 residues. The germline CDR1 and CDR2 sequences are SGHTS and YDEGEE. CDR3 DNA sequence: TGTGCCAGCAGCTTGGGGCAGACCACAGATACGCAGTATTTT. Translating it yields CASSLGQTTDTQYF.

The genes are TRBV28 and TRBJ1-2, with a tentative D call TRBD1 (5 bases). CDR3 length: 13 amino acids. The germline gives CDR1 MDHEN, CDR2 SYDVKM. Between the trimmed V and J ends, which lost 3 bases and 8 bases, there was a span of 13 bases. CDR3 DNA sequence: TGTGCCAGCAGTTTGTCGGGGGAGAAGGGCTACACCTTC. This gives the protein CASSLSGEKGYTF.

The sample holds many counts of this clonotype. V gene TRBV7-8 combines with J gene TRBJ2-1; 8 bases line up with TRBD2. V lost 5 bases to trimming and J lost 3 bases; unmatched junction nucleotides: 9. This CDR3 is 16 amino acids long. CDR1 SGHVS and CDR2 FQNEAQ come from the germline V gene. CDR3 DNA sequence: TGTGCCAGCAGCCACCCGGGACTAGAGCTCTACAATGAGCAGTTCTTC. Translation gives CASSHPGLELYNEQFF.

The sample holds many counts of this clonotype. The V gene is TRBV27, the J gene TRBJ2-3; TRBD2 is a possible D gene (6 bases). V was pared by 4 bases and J by 7 bases, with 18 bases between. Germline-derived CDR1 and CDR2 are MNHEY and SMNVEV (reference sequence). This CDR3 comprises 15 residues. CDR3 nucleotide sequence: TGTGCCAGCAGTTACGTAGCGGTACCCGGGTATACGCAGTATTTT. This codes for CASSYVAVPGYTQYF.

Many counts were recorded for this clonotype. V gene TRBV29-1 combines with J gene TRBJ1-3; tentatively, D is TRBD1 (6 bases). Germline loops: CDR1 SQVTM, CDR2 ANQGSEA. Trimming pared 6 bases from V and 1 base from J, leaving 16 bases between. The CDR3 is 15 residues long. As DNA, the CDR3 is TGCAGCGTCCAACAGGGTAGGGGTTCTGGAAACACCATATATTTT. Translation gives CSVQQGRGSGNTIYF. Full variable domain (rest looked up from reference TRBV29-1 and TRBJ1-3): SAVISQKPSRDICQRGTSLTIQCQVDSQVTMMFWYRQQPGQSLTLIATANQGSEATYESGFVIDKFPISRPNLTFSTLTVSNMSPEDSSIYLCSVQQGRGSGNTIYFGEGSWLTVV.

The table lists this clonotype with many counts. CDR3 residues: CASRMGIVEETQYF. The CDR3 region has the DNA TGTGCCAGCAGAATGGGCATAGTGGAAGAGACCCAGTACTTC. V and J are TRBV12-3 or TRBV12-4 and TRBJ2-5; D gene ambiguous. V dropped 6 bases and J dropped 3 bases, with 14 bases sitting between them. This CDR3 has 14 residues.